This T cell receptor (beta chain) was recovered during a study of T-cell memory formation after mild COVID-19. TCRdb analysed the 5' RACE reads with MiXCR anew, one entry per CDR3 protein. The repertoire consists of 140,000 or so distinct CDR3 sequences, with 15% to 20% occurring once and the leading ten covering around 2.4%. This CDR3 comprises 14 residues. Germline V gene data show CDR1 as KGHDR and CDR2 as SFDVKD. Trimming stripped 5 bases from V and 3 bases from J, with 11 bases between. The sequence was collected from an adult woman who had mild COVID-19 (a few samples of this study predate the infection). Cell type and time point are not known. This chain uses TRBV24-1 with TRBJ2-3; D remains ambiguous. Sequenced material: PBMCs or a T cell subset sorted from them (not recorded which). This CDR3 reads CATSGSVSTDTQYF. CDR3 DNA sequence: TGTGCCACCAGTGGCAGTGTTTCGACAGATACGCAGTATTTT.